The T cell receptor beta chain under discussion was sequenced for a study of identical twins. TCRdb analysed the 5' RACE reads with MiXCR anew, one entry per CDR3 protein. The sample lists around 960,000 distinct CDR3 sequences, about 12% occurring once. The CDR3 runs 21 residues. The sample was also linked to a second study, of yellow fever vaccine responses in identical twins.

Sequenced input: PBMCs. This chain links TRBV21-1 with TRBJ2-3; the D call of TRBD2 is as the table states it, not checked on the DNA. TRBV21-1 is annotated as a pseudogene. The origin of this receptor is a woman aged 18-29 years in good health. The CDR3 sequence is CASSKSLVGLAQDFSTDTQYF. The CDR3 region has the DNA TGTGCCAGCAGCAAATCTTTAGTCGGGCTAGCGCAAGACTTTAGCACAGATACGCAGTATTTT.